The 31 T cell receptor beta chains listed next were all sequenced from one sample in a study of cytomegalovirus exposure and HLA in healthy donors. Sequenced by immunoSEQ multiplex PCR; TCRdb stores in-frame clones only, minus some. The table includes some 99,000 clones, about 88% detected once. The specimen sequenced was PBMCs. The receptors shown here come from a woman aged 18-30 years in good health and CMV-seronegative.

The CDR3 DNA reads TGTGCCAGCAGCTTTCGACTAGCGGGAGGGACCACAGATACGCAGTATTTT. It codes for CASSFRLAGGTTDTQYF. This chain connects TRBV7-2 to TRBJ2-3; 14 nucleotides line up with TRBD2. Germline V gene sequence: CDR1 SGHTA, CDR2 FQGNSA. The CDR3 extends over 17 amino acids. V dropped 3 bases and J dropped 2; count of bases not matched to a gene: 4.

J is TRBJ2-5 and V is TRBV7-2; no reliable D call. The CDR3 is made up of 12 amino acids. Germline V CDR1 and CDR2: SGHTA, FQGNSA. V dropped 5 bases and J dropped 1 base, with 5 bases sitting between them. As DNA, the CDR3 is TGTGCCAGCAGCCGCGGCCAAGAGACCCAGTACTTC. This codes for CASSRGQETQYF.

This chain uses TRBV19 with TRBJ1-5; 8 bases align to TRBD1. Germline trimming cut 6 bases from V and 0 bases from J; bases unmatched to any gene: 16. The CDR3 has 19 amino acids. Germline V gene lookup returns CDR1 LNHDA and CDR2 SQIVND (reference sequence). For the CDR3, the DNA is TGTGCCAGTAGGCCGCTCCCGGGCAGGGGGCAGGATAGCAATCAGCCCCAGCATTTT. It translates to CASRPLPGRGQDSNQPQHF.

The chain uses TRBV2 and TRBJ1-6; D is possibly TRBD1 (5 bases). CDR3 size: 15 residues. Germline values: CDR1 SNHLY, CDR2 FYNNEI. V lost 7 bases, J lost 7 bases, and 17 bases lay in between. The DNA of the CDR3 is TGTGCCAGCACCTTAACGGGGGGAGAAAATTCACCCCTCCACTTT. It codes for CASTLTGGENSPLHF.

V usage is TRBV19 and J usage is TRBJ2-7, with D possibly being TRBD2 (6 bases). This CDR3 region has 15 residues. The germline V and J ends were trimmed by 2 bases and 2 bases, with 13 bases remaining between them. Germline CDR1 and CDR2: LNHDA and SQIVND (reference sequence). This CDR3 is CASSIWGGRTYEQYF. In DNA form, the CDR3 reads TGTGCCAGTAGTATATGGGGAGGAAGGACCTACGAGCAGTACTTC.

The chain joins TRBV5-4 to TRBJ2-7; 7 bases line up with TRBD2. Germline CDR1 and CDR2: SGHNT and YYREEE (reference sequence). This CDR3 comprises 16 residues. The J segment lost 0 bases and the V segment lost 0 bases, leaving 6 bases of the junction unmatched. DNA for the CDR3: TGTGCCAGCAGCTTGGTTTCCGGGAGGAGCTCCTACGAGCAGTACTTC. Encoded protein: CASSLVSGRSSYEQYF.

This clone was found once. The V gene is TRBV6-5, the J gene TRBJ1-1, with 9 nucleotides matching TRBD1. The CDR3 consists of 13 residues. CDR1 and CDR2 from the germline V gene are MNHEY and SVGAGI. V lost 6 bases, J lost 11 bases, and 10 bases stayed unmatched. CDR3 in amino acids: CASSKLTGGGAFF. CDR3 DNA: TGTGCCAGCAGCAAACTGACAGGGGGAGGGGCTTTCTTT.

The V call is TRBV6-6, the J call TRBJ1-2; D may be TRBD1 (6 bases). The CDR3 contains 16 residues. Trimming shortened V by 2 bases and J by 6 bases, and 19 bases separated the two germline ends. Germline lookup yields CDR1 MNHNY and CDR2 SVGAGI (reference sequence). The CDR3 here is CASSYALGTGRDGYTF. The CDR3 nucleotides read TGTGCCAGCAGTTACGCCCTTGGAACAGGGAGGGATGGCTACACCTTC.

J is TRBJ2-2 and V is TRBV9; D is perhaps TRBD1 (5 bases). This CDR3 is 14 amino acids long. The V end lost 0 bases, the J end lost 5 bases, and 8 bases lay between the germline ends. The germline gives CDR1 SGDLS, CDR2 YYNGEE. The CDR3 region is CASSVVGATGELFF. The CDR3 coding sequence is TGTGCCAGCAGCGTAGTTGGGGCGACCGGGGAGCTGTTTTTT.

CDR3 sequence reads: CASSPLVGLAGAGELFF. The CDR3 DNA sequence: TGCGCCAGCAGCCCATTGGTTGGGCTAGCGGGAGCCGGGGAGCTGTTTTTT. The chain has TRBV5-1 and TRBJ2-2; 10 bases align to TRBD2. This CDR3 has 17 residues. The ends lost 4 bases at V and 6 bases at J; junction bases unmatched: 12. Germline CDR1 and CDR2: SGHRS and YFSETQ.

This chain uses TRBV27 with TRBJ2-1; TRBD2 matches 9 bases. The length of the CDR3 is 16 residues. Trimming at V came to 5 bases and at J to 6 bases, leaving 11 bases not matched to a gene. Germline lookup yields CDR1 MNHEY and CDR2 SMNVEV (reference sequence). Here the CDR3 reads CASSPSPTSGLNEQFF. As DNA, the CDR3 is TGTGCCAGCAGTCCCTCTCCGACTAGCGGACTCAATGAGCAGTTCTTC.

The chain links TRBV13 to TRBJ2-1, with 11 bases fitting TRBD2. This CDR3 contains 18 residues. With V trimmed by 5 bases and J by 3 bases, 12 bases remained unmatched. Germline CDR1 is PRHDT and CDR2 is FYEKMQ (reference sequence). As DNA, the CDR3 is TGTGCCAGCAGCCCCAGCCTTTCCGGGACTAGCGGCTACAATGAGCAGTTCTTC. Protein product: CASSPSLSGTSGYNEQFF. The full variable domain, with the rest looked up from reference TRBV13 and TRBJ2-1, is AAGVIQSPRHLIKEKRETATLKCYPIPRHDTVYWYQQGPGQDPQFLISFYEKMQSDKGSIPDRFSAQQFSDYHSELNMSSLELGDSALYFCASSPSLSGTSGYNEQFFGPGTRLTVL.

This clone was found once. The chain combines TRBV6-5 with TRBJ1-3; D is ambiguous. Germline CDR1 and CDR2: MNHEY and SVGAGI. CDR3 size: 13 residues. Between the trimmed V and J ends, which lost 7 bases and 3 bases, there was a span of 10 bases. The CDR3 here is CASTHGDGNTIYF. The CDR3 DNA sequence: TGTGCCAGCACCCACGGGGATGGAAACACCATATATTTT.

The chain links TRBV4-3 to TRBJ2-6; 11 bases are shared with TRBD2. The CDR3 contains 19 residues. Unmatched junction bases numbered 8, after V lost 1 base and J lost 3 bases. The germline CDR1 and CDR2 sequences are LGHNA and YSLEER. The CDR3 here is CASSQVAGGPTFGANVLTF. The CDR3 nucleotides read TGCGCCAGCAGCCAAGTAGCGGGAGGGCCGACGTTTGGGGCCAACGTCCTGACTTTC.

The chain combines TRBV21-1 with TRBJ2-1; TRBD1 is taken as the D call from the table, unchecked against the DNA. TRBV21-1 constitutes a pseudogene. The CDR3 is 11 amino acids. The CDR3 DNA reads TGTGCCAGCAGCAAGAGGGGGCGTTGGTTCTTC. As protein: CASSKRGRWFF.

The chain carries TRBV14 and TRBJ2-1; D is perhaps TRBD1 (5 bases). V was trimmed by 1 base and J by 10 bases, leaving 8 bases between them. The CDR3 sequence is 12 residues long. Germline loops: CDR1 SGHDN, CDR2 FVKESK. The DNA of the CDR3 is TGTGCCAGCAGCCAAGGGGGCCTAGAGCAGTTCTTC. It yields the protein CASSQGGLEQFF.

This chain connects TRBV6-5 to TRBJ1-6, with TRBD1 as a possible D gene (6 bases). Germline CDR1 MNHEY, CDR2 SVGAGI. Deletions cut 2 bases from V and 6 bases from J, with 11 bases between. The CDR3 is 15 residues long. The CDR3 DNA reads TGTGCCAGCAGTTACGGGGGGGCGCGTAATTCACCCCTCCACTTT. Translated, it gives CASSYGGARNSPLHF.

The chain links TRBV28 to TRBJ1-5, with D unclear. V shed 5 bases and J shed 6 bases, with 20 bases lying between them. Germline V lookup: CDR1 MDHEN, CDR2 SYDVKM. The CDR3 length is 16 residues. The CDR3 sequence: CASSRRPRTGTQPQHF. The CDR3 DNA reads TGTGCCAGCAGTCGCCGCCCTCGGACGGGAACTCAGCCCCAGCATTTT.

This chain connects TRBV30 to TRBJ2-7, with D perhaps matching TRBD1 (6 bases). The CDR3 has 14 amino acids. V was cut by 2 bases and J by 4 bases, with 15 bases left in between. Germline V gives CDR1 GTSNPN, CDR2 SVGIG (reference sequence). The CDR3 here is CAWSPRDTLYEQYF. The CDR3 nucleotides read TGTGCCTGGAGTCCTCGGGACACACTTTACGAGCAGTACTTC.

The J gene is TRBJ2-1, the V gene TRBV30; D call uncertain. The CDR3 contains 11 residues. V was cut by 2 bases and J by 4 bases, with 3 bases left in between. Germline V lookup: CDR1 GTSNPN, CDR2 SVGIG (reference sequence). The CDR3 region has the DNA TGTGCCTGGAGTTTATACAATGAGCAGTTCTTC. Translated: CAWSLYNEQFF.

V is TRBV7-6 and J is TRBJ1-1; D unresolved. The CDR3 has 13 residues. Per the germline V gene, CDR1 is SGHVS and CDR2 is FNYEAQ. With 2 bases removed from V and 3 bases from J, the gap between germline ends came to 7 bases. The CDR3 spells CASSLHGDTEAFF. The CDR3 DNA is TGTGCCAGCAGCTTACACGGGGACACTGAAGCTTTCTTT.

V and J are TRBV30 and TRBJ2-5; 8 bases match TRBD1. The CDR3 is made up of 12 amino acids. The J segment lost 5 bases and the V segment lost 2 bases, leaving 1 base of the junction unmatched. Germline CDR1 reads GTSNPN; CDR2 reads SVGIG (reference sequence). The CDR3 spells CAWSNRGETQYF. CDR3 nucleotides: TGTGCCTGGAGTAACAGGGGGGAGACCCAGTACTTC.

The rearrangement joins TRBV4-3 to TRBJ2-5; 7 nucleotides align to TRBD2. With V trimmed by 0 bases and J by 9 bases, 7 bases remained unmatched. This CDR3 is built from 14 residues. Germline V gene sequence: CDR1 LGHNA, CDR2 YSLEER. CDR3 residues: CASSQEAGRRAQYF. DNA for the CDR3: TGCGCCAGCAGCCAAGAAGCGGGGCGGAGGGCCCAGTACTTC.

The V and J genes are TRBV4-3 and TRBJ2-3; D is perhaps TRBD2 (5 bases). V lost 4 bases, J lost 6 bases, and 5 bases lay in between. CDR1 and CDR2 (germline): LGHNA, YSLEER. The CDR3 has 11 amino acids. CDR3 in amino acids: CASSREDTQYF. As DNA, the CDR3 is TGCGCCAGCAGCCGGGAGGATACGCAGTATTTT.

The CDR3 DNA is TGTGCCAGCAGTGATTTGGGCGGGTGGGACGAGCAGTACTTC. It encodes CASSDLGGWDEQYF. This chain joins TRBV6-5 and TRBJ2-7; D perhaps matches TRBD2 (5 bases). This CDR3 comprises 14 residues. Trimming left V 5 bases short and J 5 bases short, with 16 bases between. Germline loops: CDR1 MNHEY, CDR2 SVGAGI.

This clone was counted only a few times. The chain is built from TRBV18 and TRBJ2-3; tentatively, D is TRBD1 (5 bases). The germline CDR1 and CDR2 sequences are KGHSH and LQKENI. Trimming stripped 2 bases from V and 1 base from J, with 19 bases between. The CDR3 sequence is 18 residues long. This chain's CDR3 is CASSPSAGYTTGTDTQYF. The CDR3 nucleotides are TGTGCCAGCTCACCAAGTGCAGGGTACACGACCGGCACAGATACGCAGTATTTT.

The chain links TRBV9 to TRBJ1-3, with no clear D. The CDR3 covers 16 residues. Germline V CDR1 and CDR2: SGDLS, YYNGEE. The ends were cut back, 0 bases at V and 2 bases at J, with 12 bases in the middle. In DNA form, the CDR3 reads TGTGCCAGCAGCGTAGCTCTAACAGATCCTGGAAACACCATATATTTT. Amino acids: CASSVALTDPGNTIYF.

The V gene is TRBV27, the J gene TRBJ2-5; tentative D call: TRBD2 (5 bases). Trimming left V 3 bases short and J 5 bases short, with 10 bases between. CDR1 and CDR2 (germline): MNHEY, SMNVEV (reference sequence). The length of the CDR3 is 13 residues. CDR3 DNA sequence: TGTGCCAGCAGTTTCACGGGGTACGAGACCCAGTACTTC. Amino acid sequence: CASSFTGYETQYF.

CDR3 bases: TGTGCCAGCAGTTCCGGATCGGGTGCGGGGCAGCAGTTCTTC. Translation: CASSSGSGAGQQFF. The chain recombines TRBV28 with TRBJ2-1; weak D call: TRBD2 (6 bases). Trimming left V 4 bases short and J 11 bases short, with 18 bases between. Germline CDR1 reads MDHEN; CDR2 reads SYDVKM. The CDR3 has 14 amino acids.

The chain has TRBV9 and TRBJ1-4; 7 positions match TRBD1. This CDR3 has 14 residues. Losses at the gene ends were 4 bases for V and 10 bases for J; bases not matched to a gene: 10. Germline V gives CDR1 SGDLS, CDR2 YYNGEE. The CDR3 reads CASSNGQVRGKLFF. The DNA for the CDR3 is TGTGCCAGCAGCAACGGACAGGTACGGGGAAAACTGTTTTTT.

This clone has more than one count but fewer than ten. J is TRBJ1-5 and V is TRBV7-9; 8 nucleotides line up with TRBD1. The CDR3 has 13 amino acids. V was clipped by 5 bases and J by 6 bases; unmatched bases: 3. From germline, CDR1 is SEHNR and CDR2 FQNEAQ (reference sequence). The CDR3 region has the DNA TGTGCCAGCAGCCGGGACAGGAGTCAGCCCCAGCATTTT. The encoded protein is CASSRDRSQPQHF. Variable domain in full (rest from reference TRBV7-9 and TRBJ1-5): DTGVSQNPRHKITKRGQNVTFRCDPISEHNRLYWYRQTLGQGPEFLTYFQNEAQLEKSRLLSDRFSAERPKGSFSTLEIQRTEQGDSAMYLCASSRDRSQPQHFGDGTRLSIL.